The 20 T cell receptor beta chains below were found in one sample sequenced in a study of beta chain features in type 1 diabetes. Antigen specificity for these receptors is unknown. As every portion of the isolated RNA was reverse transcribed, the sequencing read expressed TCRB transcripts. This table comes from immunoSEQ multiplex PCR, and its TCRdb copy is limited to in-frame clones, with some not included. Among more than 20,000 clones listed, 49% were seen once. The study, taken as a whole, reports: TCRB CDR3 length was moderately but significantly reduced in all four CD4+ subsets of Type 1 diabetes patients.

Source material: stem cell memory CD4+ T cells from blood. These receptors were obtained from a man in his thirties or forties with type 1 diabetes.

This clone was seen a handful of times. V and J are TRBV10-3 and TRBJ1-2, with TRBD1 identical over 7 bases. V shed 10 bases, J shed 4 bases, and the junction held 15 bases outside the gene matches. The CDR3 has 15 residues. Germline CDR1 and CDR2: ENHRY and SYGVKD. The CDR3 spells CATSPNTGEAYGYTF. CDR3 nucleotide sequence: TGTGCCACATCACCTAATACAGGGGAGGCCTATGGCTACACCTTC.

The V call is TRBV10-3, the J call TRBJ1-5, with TRBD1 matching over 9 bases. The CDR3 has 13 amino acids. CDR1 and CDR2 from the germline V gene are ENHRY and SYGVKD. V lost 6 bases, J lost 7 bases, and 4 bases stayed unmatched. The CDR3 nucleotides are TGTGCCATCAGGGACAGGGGTGGGCAGCCCCAGCATTTT. This encodes CAIRDRGGQPQHF.

The chain uses TRBV19 and TRBJ2-3; 8 bases fit TRBD2. This CDR3 has 16 amino acids. The ends lost 5 bases at V and 5 bases at J; junction bases unmatched: 12. Per germline, CDR1 LNHDA and CDR2 SQIVND (reference sequence). CDR3 loop: CASSLISGLAIDTQYF. CDR3 DNA: TGTGCCAGTAGTCTCATCTCAGGACTAGCAATAGATACGCAGTATTTT.

The sample holds a few counts of this clone. The chain joins TRBV19 to TRBJ2-7; 10 bases are a match to TRBD1. The CDR3 spans 15 residues. CDR1 and CDR2 (germline): LNHDA, SQIVND (reference sequence). J gave up 7 bases and V 4 bases, and 10 bases lay outside the gene matches. The CDR3, as DNA: TGTGCCAGTAGTAGCCGCGGGGACAGGGGTGTGGAGCAGTACTTC. Its translation is CASSSRGDRGVEQYF.

This clone was counted between two and nine times. The chain combines TRBV11-2 with TRBJ2-1, with a possible D match to TRBD2 (6 bases). The CDR3 contains 15 residues. Germline V gives CDR1 SGHAT, CDR2 FQNNGV. V shed 1 base and J shed 3 bases, with 10 bases lying between them. DNA of the CDR3: TGTGCCAGCAGCTTAGGGAGGGGAAGCTACAATGAGCAGTTCTTC. Amino acids: CASSLGRGSYNEQFF.

This clone has a handful of counts. V is TRBV4-2 and J is TRBJ2-1; perhaps TRBD2 as D (7 bases). Trimming shortened V by 4 bases and J by 0 bases, and 13 bases separated the two germline ends. Germline loops: CDR1 LGHNA, CDR2 YNFKEQ. The CDR3 consists of 16 residues. The CDR3 is CASSRAGASSYNEQFF. As DNA, the CDR3 is TGTGCCAGCAGCCGGGCGGGGGCAAGCTCCTACAATGAGCAGTTCTTC.

V gene TRBV6-5 combines with J gene TRBJ2-7; perhaps TRBD1 as D (5 bases). Trimming took 2 bases from V and 0 from J, leaving 8 bases between them. This CDR3 spans 14 amino acids. In germline, CDR1 is MNHEY, CDR2 SVGAGI. This chain's CDR3 is CASSYDRNSYEQYF. The CDR3 region has the DNA TGTGCCAGCAGTTACGACAGAAACTCCTACGAGCAGTACTTC.

The rearrangement links TRBV29-1 to TRBJ2-1; 10 nucleotides align to TRBD1. From germline, CDR1 is SQVTM and CDR2 ANQGSEA. Losses at the gene ends were 1 base for V and 3 bases for J; bases not matched to a gene: 6. The CDR3 is made up of 16 amino acids. DNA of the CDR3: TGCAGCGTTGAAGCGGGACAGGGGTCTAACTACAATGAGCAGTTCTTC. It translates to CSVEAGQGSNYNEQFF.

The rearrangement joins TRBV5-4 to TRBJ2-1; a weak D match, TRBD2 (5 bases). Per germline, CDR1 SGHNT and CDR2 YYREEE (reference sequence). V lost 0 bases, J lost 0 bases, and 7 bases lay in between. CDR3 length: 15 amino acids. CDR3 amino acids: CASSLDGSSYNEQFF. The CDR3 bases are TGTGCCAGCAGCTTGGATGGGAGCTCCTACAATGAGCAGTTCTTC.

This clone was seen only a few times. The chain combines TRBV29-1 with TRBJ1-1, with D maybe TRBD1 (5 bases). The germline CDR1 and CDR2 sequences are SQVTM and ANQGSEA. Trimming removed 4 bases at V and 2 bases at J, with 11 bases between. The CDR3 covers 13 residues. Written as DNA, the CDR3 is TGCAGCGTTGTGAAGGGGAAAAACACTGAAGCTTTCTTT. It encodes CSVVKGKNTEAFF.

This clone was seen only a few times. The J gene is TRBJ2-3, the V gene TRBV27; 14 bases agree with TRBD2. The CDR3 has 16 residues. CDR1 and CDR2 from the germline V gene are MNHEY and SMNVEV (reference sequence). V trimming: 3 bases; J trimming: 3 bases; junction bases outside the gene matches: 2. CDR3 protein: CASSFGTSGRTDTQYF. The CDR3 DNA reads as TGTGCCAGCAGTTTCGGGACTAGCGGGAGAACAGATACGCAGTATTTT.

The gene calls are TRBV7-2 and TRBJ2-7; TRBD2 matches 8 bases. The V gene end was trimmed by 3 bases and the J gene end by 4 bases; junction bases not matched to a gene: 11. The CDR3 length is 16 residues. Germline V gene lookup returns CDR1 SGHTA and CDR2 FQGNSA. In nucleotides, the CDR3 is TGTGCCAGCAGCTTCATGATATTAGCGGGAATGTACGAGCAGTACTTC. It codes for CASSFMILAGMYEQYF.

This clone came up once. The chain carries TRBV6-5 and TRBJ1-2; possibly TRBD1 for D (6 bases). The ends were cut back, 7 bases at V and 4 bases at J, with 16 bases in the middle. The CDR3 contains 14 residues. Germline CDR1 and CDR2: MNHEY and SVGAGI. CDR3 residues: CASTDLQGPYGYTF. CDR3 nucleotide sequence: TGTGCCAGCACCGACCTTCAGGGGCCCTATGGCTACACCTTC.

The rearrangement links TRBV9 to TRBJ1-1; maybe TRBD1 (5 bases). The CDR3 loop spans 15 amino acids. V dropped 0 bases and J dropped 0 bases, with 9 bases sitting between them. Per germline, CDR1 SGDLS and CDR2 YYNGEE. CDR3 sequence (DNA): TGTGCCAGCAGCGTAGGGGGGGGATTGAACACTGAAGCTTTCTTT. Protein: CASSVGGGLNTEAFF.

This clone was recorded a few times. The chain couples TRBV5-1 to TRBJ2-2, with a tentative D call TRBD1 (7 bases). V was clipped by 2 bases and J by 1 base, with 12 bases between them. Germline V gene sequence: CDR1 SGHRS, CDR2 YFSETQ. The CDR3 length is 16 residues. The CDR3 loop reads CASSFQQGGNTGELFF. The CDR3 region has the DNA TGCGCCAGCAGCTTCCAGCAGGGGGGGAACACCGGGGAGCTGTTTTTT.

As DNA, the CDR3 is TGCGCCAGCAGTCCCCAAGGGGGACAGTCCCATCAGCCCCAGCATTTT. As protein: CASSPQGGQSHQPQHF. The genes are TRBV5-1 and TRBJ1-5; TRBD1 agrees at 7 bases. This CDR3 spans 16 amino acids. The germline CDR1 and CDR2 sequences are SGHRS and YFSETQ. V was clipped by 5 bases and J by 5 bases; unmatched bases: 13. The entire variable domain, with the rest obtained from reference TRBV5-1 and TRBJ1-5, is as follows: KAGVTQTPRYLIKTRGQQVTLSCSPISGHRSVSWYQQTPGQGLQFLFEYFSETQRNKGNFPGRFSGRQFSNSRSEMNVSTLELGDSALYLCASSPQGGQSHQPQHFGDGTRLSIL.

The V and J genes are TRBV21-1 and TRBJ1-5; the table's D call, TRBD1, was not checked against the DNA. TRBV21-1 is tagged as a pseudogene. This CDR3 is 21 amino acids long. In nucleotides, the CDR3 is TGTGCCAGCAGCGTTCATGGCCTGACAGGGATTCTTGTGTATAGCAATCAGCCCCAGCATTTT. Its protein is CASSVHGLTGILVYSNQPQHF.

The V call is TRBV29-1, the J call TRBJ1-1; a possible D gene is TRBD1 (6 bases). The CDR3 has 18 residues. The germline gives CDR1 SQVTM, CDR2 ANQGSEA. Deletions cut 5 bases from V and 2 bases from J, with 27 bases between. In DNA, the CDR3 is TGCAGCGTTTGGAGCCCCACCCGGTTTGGGACACCAAACACTGAAGCTTTCTTT. This sequence encodes CSVWSPTRFGTPNTEAFF.

The chain uses TRBV18 and TRBJ2-1; 7 bases agree with TRBD1. Germline CDR1 and CDR2: KGHSH and LQKENI. The V segment lost 3 bases and the J segment 0 bases; nucleotides outside the gene matches: 5. This CDR3 region has 16 residues. The DNA for the CDR3 is TGTGCCAGCTCACCTTCGACAGGGTACTCCTACAATGAGCAGTTCTTC. It yields the protein CASSPSTGYSYNEQFF.

The gene calls are TRBV30 and TRBJ1-3, with D perhaps TRBD1 (6 bases). This CDR3 comprises 15 residues. CDR1 and CDR2 from the germline V gene are GTSNPN and SVGIG (reference sequence). V lost 5 bases, J lost 0 bases, and 14 bases lay in between. The CDR3 loop reads CAWSTGSGSGNTIYF. CDR3 DNA sequence: TGTGCCTGGTCGACAGGCTCCGGCTCTGGAAACACCATATATTTT. The complete variable domain, with remaining parts taken from reference TRBV30 and TRBJ1-3, reads SQTIHQWPATLVQPVGSPLSLECTVEGTSNPNLYWYRQAAGRGLQLLFYSVGIGQISSEVPQNLSASRPQDRQFILSSKKLLLSDSGFYLCAWSTGSGSGNTIYFGEGSWLTVV.